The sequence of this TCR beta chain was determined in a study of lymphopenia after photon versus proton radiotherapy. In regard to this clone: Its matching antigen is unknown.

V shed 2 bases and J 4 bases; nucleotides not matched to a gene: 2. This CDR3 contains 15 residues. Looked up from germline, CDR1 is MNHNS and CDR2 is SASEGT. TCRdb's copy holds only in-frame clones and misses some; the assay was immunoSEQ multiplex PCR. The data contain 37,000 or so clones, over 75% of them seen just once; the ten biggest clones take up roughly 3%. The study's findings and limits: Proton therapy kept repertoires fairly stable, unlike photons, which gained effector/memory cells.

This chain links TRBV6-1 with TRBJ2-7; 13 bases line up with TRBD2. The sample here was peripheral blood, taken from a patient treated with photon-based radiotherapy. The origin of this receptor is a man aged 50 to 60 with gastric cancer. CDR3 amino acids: CASSERTSGSYEQYF. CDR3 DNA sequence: TGTGCCAGCAGTGAAAGGACTAGCGGGAGTTACGAGCAGTACTTC.